This T cell receptor beta chain was sequenced in a study of CD4 T cells in relation to SARS-CoV-2 and coronaviruses. Study-level information: PBMCs were cultured with antigen for 10 days before TCR beta sequencing. Study observations and caveats: The cross-reactivity analysis covered only spike protein, not other viral proteins. Crossreactive clones expanded significantly less to SARS-CoV-2 than monoreactive clones.

Sequenced by immunoSEQ multiplex PCR; TCRdb stores in-frame clones only, minus some. The table lists just over 35,000 clones, around 77% of them singletons. With respect to this clone: Its antigen is still unknown.

V lost 1 base to trimming and J lost 4 bases; unmatched junction nucleotides: 3. Germline V gene data show CDR1 as SGHKS and CDR2 as YYEKEE (reference sequence). The CDR3 sequence is 15 residues long. Sorted naive or memory CD4+ cells met CEF peptides for around eleven days. Sequenced sample: memory CD4+ T cells from PBMCs, cultured in vitro. The chain links TRBV5-5 to TRBJ1-5; 9 bases fit TRBD1. The source of this sequence is an adult with COVID-19. The CDR3 reads CASSLTGTGNQPQHF. The CDR3 region has the DNA TGTGCCAGCAGCTTGACCGGGACAGGGAATCAGCCCCAGCATTTT.